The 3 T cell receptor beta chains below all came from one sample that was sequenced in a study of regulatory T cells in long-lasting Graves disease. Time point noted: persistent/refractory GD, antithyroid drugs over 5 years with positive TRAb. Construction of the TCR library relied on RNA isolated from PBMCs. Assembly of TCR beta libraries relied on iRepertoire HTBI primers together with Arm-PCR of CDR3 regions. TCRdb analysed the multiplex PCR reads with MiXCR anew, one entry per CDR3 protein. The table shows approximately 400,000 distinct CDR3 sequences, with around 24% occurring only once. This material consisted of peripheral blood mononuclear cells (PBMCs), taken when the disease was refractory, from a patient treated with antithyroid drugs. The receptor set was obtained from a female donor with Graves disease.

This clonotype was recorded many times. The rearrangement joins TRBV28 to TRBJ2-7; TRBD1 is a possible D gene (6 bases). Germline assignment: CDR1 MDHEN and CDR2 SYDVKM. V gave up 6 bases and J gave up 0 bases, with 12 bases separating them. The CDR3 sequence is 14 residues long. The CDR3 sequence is CASSPAQGSYEQYF. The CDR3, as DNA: TGTGCCAGCAGCCCTGCACAGGGCTCCTACGAGCAGTACTTC.

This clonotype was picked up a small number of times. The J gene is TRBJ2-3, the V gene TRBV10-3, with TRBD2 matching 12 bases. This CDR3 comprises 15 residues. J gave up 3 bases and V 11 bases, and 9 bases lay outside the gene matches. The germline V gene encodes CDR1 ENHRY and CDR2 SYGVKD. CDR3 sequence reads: CASRTSGKTTDTQYF. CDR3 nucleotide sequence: TGTGCCTCGCGGACTAGCGGGAAGACAACAGATACGCAGTATTTT.

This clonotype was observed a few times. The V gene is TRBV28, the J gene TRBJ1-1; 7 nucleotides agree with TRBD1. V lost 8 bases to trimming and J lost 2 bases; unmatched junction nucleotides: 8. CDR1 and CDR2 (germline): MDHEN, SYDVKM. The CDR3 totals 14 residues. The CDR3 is CASVEGAVNTEAFF. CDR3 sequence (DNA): TGTGCCAGCGTGGAGGGGGCGGTTAACACTGAAGCTTTCTTT.